The rows below give T cell receptor beta chains drawn from one sample of a study of cytomegalovirus exposure and HLA in healthy donors. Assay used: immunoSEQ multiplex PCR; TCRdb lists only in-frame clones, some missing. The sample contains more than 95,000 clones, roughly a tenth of which appear only once. The sequenced material came from PBMCs. These receptors originate from a young woman in good health and CMV-seropositive. CDR3s include the opening cysteine and the closing phenylalanine or tryptophan. A D gene is named only where the DNA matches it firmly. Clone size is not always given. Where it is, it says once, few, many or a class for expanded clones.

NA | TRBJ1-1 | few | TRBV28 | 14 | CASRTGSSRAEAFF | TGTGCCAGCAGAACAGGTTCTTCTAGGGCTGAAGCTTTCTTT
NA | TRBJ1-1 | few | TRBV30 | 13 | CAWSVKNRFEAFF | TGTGCCTGGAGTGTAAAGAATAGATTTGAAGCTTTCTTT
TRBD2 | TRBJ2-1 | few | TRBV7-6 | 17 | CASSPQWREDSYNEQFF | TGTGCCAGCAGCCCCCAATGGCGGGAGGACTCCTACAATGAGCAGTTCTTC
NA | TRBJ2-1 | NA | TRBV10-2 | 13 | CASGAVPYNEQFF | TGCGCCAGCGGGGCGGTCCCCTACAATGAGCAGTTCTTC
NA | TRBJ2-1 | few | TRBV28 | 14 | CASSLFVGEGEQFF | TGTGCCAGCAGTTTATTTGTAGGGGAAGGTGAGCAGTTCTTC
NA | TRBJ1-1 | few | TRBV5-1 | 16 | CASSLVAQGMNTEAFF | TGCGCCAGCAGCTTGGTGGCCCAGGGGATGAACACTGAAGCTTTCTTT
TRBD2 | TRBJ2-7 | NA | TRBV4-2 | 15 | CASSPNLAGGGEQYF | TGTGCCAGCAGCCCCAATCTAGCGGGAGGGGGGGAGCAGTACTTC
NA | TRBJ1-1 | NA | TRBV7-9 | 15 | CASSLGGGMNTEAFF | TGTGCCAGCAGCTTAGGCGGCGGGATGAACACTGAAGCTTTCTTT
NA | TRBJ1-2 | NA | TRBV6-5 | 13 | CASKLGGRNGYTF | TGTGCCAGCAAATTAGGGGGTAGGAATGGCTACACCTTC
NA | TRBJ1-2 | NA | TRBV30 | 12 | CAWSVADYGYTF | TGTGCCTGGAGTGTAGCGGACTATGGCTACACCTTC
NA | TRBJ1-5 | few | TRBV6-1 | 16 | CASSALPGFSNQPQHF | TGTGCCAGCAGTGCCTTACCGGGATTCAGCAATCAGCCCCAGCATTTT
NA | TRBJ1-4 | NA | TRBV18 | 14 | CASSPEHDGEKLFF | TGTGCCAGCTCACCGGAGCACGATGGTGAAAAACTGTTTTTT
NA | TRBJ2-7 | few | TRBV7-9 | 15 | CASSPGQGLKNEQYF | TGTGCCAGCAGCCCAGGTCAGGGCCTTAAAAACGAGCAGTACTTC
NA | TRBJ1-3 | NA | TRBV12-5 | 14 | CASGSTHLGNTIYF | TGTGCTAGTGGTTCCACTCATCTTGGAAACACCATATATTTT
TRBD2 | TRBJ2-1 | NA | TRBV27 | 19 | CASSLFPGPLAGSYNEQFF | TGTGCCAGCAGTTTATTCCCAGGGCCACTAGCGGGCTCCTACAATGAGCAGTTCTTC
NA | TRBJ2-1 | NA | TRBV7-2 | 14 | CASSGKLATYEQFF | TGTGCCAGCAGCGGCAAACTAGCTACGTATGAGCAGTTCTTC
NA | TRBJ1-2 | NA | TRBV25-1 | 12 | CASTTGGYGYTF | TGTGCCAGCACCACGGGGGGCTATGGCTACACCTTC
NA | TRBJ2-7 | few | TRBV14 | 14 | CASSQGSPPYEQYF | TGTGCCAGCAGCCAAGGTTCTCCCCCCTACGAGCAGTACTTC
NA | TRBJ2-3 | NA | TRBV25-1 | 13 | CASSQLGTVTQYF | TGTGCCAGCAGTCAACTAGGTACTGTTACGCAGTATTTT
NA | TRBJ1-5 | NA | TRBV19 | 15 | CASTPMKHSNQPQHF | TGTGCCAGTACCCCCATGAAACATAGCAATCAGCCCCAGCATTTT